The sequence of this T cell receptor beta chain was determined in a study of T cell responses to AZD1222 COVID-19 vaccine. About the study: Second-dose groups at about 4 or about 12 weeks were pooled. Study-wide results and limits: Repertoire collection took place solely once the T cell response had peaked. Among AZD1222 vaccinees, only 6 or 7 were seropositive at baseline. The donor cohort was predominantly white British with a female majority, and clonal diversity may have been underestimated.

Sequencing used immunoSEQ multiplex PCR; TCRdb keeps in-frame clones, though not all of them. The top ten clones hold approximately 3.6% of a sample with fewer than 150,000 clones, 90% of them seen once. The CDR3 totals 15 residues. This clone was recorded a few times. Antigen unknown. The origin of this receptor is an adult in good health. The chain carries TRBV21-1 and TRBJ2-7. TRBV21-1 is recorded as a pseudogene. Sequenced material: peripheral blood, taken on day 0 of AZD1222 vaccination. This CDR3 is CASSKWGRISYEQYF. As DNA, the CDR3 is TGTGCCAGCAGCAAATGGGGTAGAATCTCCTACGAGCAGTACTTC.